Below, 3 T cell receptor beta chains from the same sample are listed, as sequenced in a study of blood T cell repertoires in COVID-19. TCRdb keeps only in-frame clones here, not all; method: immunoSEQ multiplex PCR. The data hold roughly 200,000 clones, with more than 75% observed a single time. Material: peripheral blood. The receptors were sampled from a person aged 70 to 85 with COVID-19, enrolled during active disease.

The CDR3 spells CASSLGYSYNSPLHF. The CDR3 DNA reads as TGTGCCAGCAGCTTAGGCTACTCCTATAATTCACCCCTCCACTTT. The rearrangement links TRBV7-6 to TRBJ1-6; unclear D gene. V lost 1 base, J lost 0 bases, and 4 bases lay in between. This CDR3 spans 15 amino acids. Germline V gene sequence: CDR1 SGHVS, CDR2 FNYEAQ.

The chain links TRBV5-8 to TRBJ1-5; 9 nucleotides align to TRBD1. The trim removed 4 bases at V and 5 bases at J, leaving 7 bases unmatched. CDR1 is SGHTS, CDR2 YDEGEE, per germline. The CDR3 has 15 amino acids. CDR3 residues: CASSPQDRGDQPQHF. As DNA, the CDR3 is TGTGCCAGCAGCCCCCAGGACAGGGGAGATCAGCCCCAGCATTTT.

The chain has TRBV6-1 and TRBJ1-5; no reliable D call. Germline CDR1 MNHNS, CDR2 SASEGT. Trimming took off 2 bases at V and 3 bases at J, with 20 bases between the two ends. The CDR3 length is 18 residues. The DNA for the CDR3 is TGTGCCAGCAGTGAAACTCCCCTGGGAGGGTTTGACAATCAGCCCCAGCATTTT. As protein: CASSETPLGGFDNQPQHF.